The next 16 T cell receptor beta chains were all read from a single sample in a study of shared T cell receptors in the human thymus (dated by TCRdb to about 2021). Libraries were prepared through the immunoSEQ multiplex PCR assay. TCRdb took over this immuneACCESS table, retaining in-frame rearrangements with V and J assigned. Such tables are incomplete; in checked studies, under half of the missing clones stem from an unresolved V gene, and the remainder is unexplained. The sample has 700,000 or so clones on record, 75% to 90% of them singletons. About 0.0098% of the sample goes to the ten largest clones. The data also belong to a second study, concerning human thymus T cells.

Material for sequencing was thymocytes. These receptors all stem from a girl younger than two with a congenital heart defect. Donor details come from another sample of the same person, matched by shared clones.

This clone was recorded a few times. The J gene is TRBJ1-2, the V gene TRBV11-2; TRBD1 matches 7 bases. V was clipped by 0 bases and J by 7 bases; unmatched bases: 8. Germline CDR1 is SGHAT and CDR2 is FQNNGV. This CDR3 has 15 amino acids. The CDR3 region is CASSLDADRVGGYTF. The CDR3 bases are TGTGCCAGCAGCTTAGACGCTGACAGGGTGGGTGGCTACACCTTC.

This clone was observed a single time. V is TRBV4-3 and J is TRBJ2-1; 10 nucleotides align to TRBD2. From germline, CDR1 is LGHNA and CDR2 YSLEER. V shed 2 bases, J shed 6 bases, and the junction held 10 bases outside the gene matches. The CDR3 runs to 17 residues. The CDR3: CASSQHLSGGAFNEQFF. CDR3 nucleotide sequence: TGCGCCAGCAGCCAACACCTGAGCGGGGGGGCCTTCAATGAGCAGTTCTTC.

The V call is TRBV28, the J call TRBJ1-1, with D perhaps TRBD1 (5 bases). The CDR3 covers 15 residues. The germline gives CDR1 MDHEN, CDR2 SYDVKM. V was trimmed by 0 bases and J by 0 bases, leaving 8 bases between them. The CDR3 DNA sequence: TGTGCCAGCAGTTTATGGGGCAGGGTGAACACTGAAGCTTTCTTT. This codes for CASSLWGRVNTEAFF.

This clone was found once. In DNA form, the CDR3 reads TGTGCCAGTAGTATGATGACGTCTATCGGGTTAGTCTATAATTCACCCCTCCACTTT. Translating it yields CASSMMTSIGLVYNSPLHF. The chain uses TRBV19 and TRBJ1-6; D is uncertain. CDR3 length: 19 residues. The V and J ends lost 3 bases and 3 bases respectively, with 21 bases between them. Germline CDR1 and CDR2: LNHDA and SQIVND (reference sequence).

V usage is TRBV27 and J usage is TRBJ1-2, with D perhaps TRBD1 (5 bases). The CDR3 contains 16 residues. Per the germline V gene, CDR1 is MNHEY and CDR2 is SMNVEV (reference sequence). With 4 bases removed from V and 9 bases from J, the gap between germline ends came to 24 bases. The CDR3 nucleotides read TGTGCCAGCAGTTCCGTCCACTTTTGGGGCCACTCGCGCTACACCTTC. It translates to CASSSVHFWGHSRYTF.

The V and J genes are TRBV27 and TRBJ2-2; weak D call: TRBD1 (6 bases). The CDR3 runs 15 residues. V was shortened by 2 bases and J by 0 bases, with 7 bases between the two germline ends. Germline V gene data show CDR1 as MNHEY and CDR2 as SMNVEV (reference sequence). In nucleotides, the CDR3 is TGTGCCAGCAGTTTAAACAGGGCGAACACCGGGGAGCTGTTTTTT. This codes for CASSLNRANTGELFF.

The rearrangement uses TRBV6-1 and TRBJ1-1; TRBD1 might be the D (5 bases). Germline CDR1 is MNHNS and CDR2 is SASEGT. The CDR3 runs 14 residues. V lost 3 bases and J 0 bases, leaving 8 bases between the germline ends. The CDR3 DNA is TGTGCCAGCAGTGATGGGGGGATGAACACTGAAGCTTTCTTT. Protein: CASSDGGMNTEAFF.

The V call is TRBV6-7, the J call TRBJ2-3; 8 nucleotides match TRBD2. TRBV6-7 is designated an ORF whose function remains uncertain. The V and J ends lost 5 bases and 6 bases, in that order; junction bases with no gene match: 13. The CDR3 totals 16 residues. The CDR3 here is CASSTNGTSNADTQYF. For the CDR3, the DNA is TGTGCCAGCAGTACCAACGGGACTAGTAACGCGGATACGCAGTATTTT.

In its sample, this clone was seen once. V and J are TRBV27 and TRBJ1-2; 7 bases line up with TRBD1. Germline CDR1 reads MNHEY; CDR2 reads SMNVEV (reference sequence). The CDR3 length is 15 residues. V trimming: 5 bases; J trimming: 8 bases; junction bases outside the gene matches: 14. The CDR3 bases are TGTGCCAGCAGTCCCTCCCGGGACAGTCTAAGCGGCTACACCTTC. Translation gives CASSPSRDSLSGYTF.

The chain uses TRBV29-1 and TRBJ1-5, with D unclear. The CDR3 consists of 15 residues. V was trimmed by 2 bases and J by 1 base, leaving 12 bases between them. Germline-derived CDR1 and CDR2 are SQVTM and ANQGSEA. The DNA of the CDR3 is TGCAGCGTTGAATTTCCGGGTCCAAGCAATCAGCCCCAGCATTTT. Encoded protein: CSVEFPGPSNQPQHF.

CDR3: CASSRPGGDEQFF. The CDR3 DNA is TGTGCCAGCAGCAGGCCGGGGGGCGATGAGCAGTTCTTC. J is TRBJ2-1 and V is TRBV7-9, with D perhaps TRBD2 (7 bases). The germline CDR1 and CDR2 sequences are SEHNR and FQNEAQ (reference sequence). The CDR3 extends over 13 amino acids. V was clipped by 5 bases and J by 8 bases, with 13 bases between them.

The CDR3 sequence: CASSQDVLSLADTDTQYF. In DNA form, the CDR3 reads TGCGCCAGCAGCCAAGATGTCCTCTCACTAGCGGACACAGATACGCAGTATTTT. The chain employs TRBV4-1 and TRBJ2-3; 8 nucleotides match TRBD2. Per the germline V gene, CDR1 is MGHRA and CDR2 is YSYEKL. Trimming cost V 0 bases and J 2 bases; bases outside gene matches: 10. The CDR3 is 18 residues long.

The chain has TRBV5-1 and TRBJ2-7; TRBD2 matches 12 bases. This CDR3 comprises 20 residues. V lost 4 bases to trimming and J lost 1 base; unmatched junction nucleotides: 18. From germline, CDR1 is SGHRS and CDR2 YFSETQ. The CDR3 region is CASSNILAGGRTEISYEQYF. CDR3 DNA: TGCGCCAGCAGCAACATACTAGCGGGGGGCCGAACCGAAATTTCCTACGAGCAGTACTTC.

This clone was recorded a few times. This chain's CDR3 is CASSLPKDRPISYEQYF. DNA of the CDR3: TGTGCCAGCAGCTTGCCCAAGGACAGGCCCATCTCCTACGAGCAGTACTTC. The chain couples TRBV5-8 to TRBJ2-7; TRBD1 matches 7 bases. Trimming removed 1 base from V and 0 bases from J; junction bases left unmatched: 10. CDR1 and CDR2 (germline): SGHTS, YDEGEE. This CDR3 contains 17 residues.

The CDR3 coding sequence is TGTGCCACACACCCGGGACAGTATAATTCACCCCTCCACTTT. This codes for CATHPGQYNSPLHF. V is TRBV6-1 and J is TRBJ1-6, with 7 bases that match TRBD1. Germline CDR1 reads MNHNS; CDR2 reads SASEGT. The V and J ends lost 10 bases and 4 bases, in that order; junction bases with no gene match: 7. The CDR3 sequence is 14 residues long.

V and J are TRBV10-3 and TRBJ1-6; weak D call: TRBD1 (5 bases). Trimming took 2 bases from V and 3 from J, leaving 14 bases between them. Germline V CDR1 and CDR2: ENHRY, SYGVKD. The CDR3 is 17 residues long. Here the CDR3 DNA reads TGTGCCATCAGTGAGACCCACAGGAATAACTATAATTCACCCCTCCACTTT. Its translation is CAISETHRNNYNSPLHF.